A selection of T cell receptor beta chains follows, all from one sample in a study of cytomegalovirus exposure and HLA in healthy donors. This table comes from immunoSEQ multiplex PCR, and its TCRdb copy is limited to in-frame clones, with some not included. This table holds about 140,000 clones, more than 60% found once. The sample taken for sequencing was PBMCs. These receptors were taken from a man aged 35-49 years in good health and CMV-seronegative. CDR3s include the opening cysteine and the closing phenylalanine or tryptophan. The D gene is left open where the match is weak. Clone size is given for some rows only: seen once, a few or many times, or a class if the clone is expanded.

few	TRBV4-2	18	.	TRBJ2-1	TGTGCCAGCAGCCAAGCTTCGGCCTGGGCGGGGCAAAACAATGAGCAGTTCTTC	CASSQASAWAGQNNEQFF
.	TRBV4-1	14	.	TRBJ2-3	TGCGCCAGCAGCCTCGGACAGAGCACAGATACGCAGTATTTT	CASSLGQSTDTQYF
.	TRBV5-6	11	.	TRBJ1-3	TGTGCCAGCAGCCAGGGGAACACCATATATTTT	CASSQGNTIYF
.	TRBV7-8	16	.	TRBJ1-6	TGTGCCAGCAGCTCTCTATCCCGAGGTGCTAATTCACCCCTCCACTTT	CASSSLSRGANSPLHF
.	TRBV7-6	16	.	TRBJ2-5	TGTGCCAGCAGCCTAGACAGGCGTCACTTCCAAGAGACCCAGTACTTC	CASSLDRRHFQETQYF
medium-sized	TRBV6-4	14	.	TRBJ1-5	TGTGCCAGCAGTGAGGGGGGGGAAGGACAGCCCCAGCATTTT	CASSEGGEGQPQHF
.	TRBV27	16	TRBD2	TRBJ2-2	TGTGCCAGCAGTTTATTACTAGCGGGGGGACCCGGGGAGCTGTTTTTT	CASSLLLAGGPGELFF
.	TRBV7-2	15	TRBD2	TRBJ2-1	TGTGCCAGCAGCAAACTAGCGGGGCGAGTTTATGAGCAGTTCTTC	CASSKLAGRVYEQFF
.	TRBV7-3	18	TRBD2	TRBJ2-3	TGTGCCAGCAGCTTAATGGCTAGCGGGGGGGCGAGCACAGATACGCAGTATTTT	CASSLMASGGASTDTQYF
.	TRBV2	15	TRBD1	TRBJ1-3	TGTGCCAGCAGTGAAACCGGGACAGGGGCGGACACCATATATTTT	CASSETGTGADTIYF
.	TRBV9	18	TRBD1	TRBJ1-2	TGTGCCAGCAGCGTAGCGGGAGGTGCAGGGGGCTATAACTATGGCTACACCTTC	CASSVAGGAGGYNYGYTF
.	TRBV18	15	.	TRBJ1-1	TGTGCCAGCTCACCACCGAATCAAGGGGGGGCTGAAGCTTTCTTT	CASSPPNQGGAEAFF
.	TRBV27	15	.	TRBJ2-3	TGTGCCAGCAGTTTAGCGGGGCCTAGCACAGATACGCAGTATTTT	CASSLAGPSTDTQYF
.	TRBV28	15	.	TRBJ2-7	TGTGCCAGCAGTTTAACCCCCGCCAGTTCCTACGAGCAGTACTTC	CASSLTPASSYEQYF
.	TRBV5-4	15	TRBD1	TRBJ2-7	TGTGCCAGCAGCCCCGCGCCCAGACAGGGCCACGAGCAGTACTTC	CASSPAPRQGHEQYF
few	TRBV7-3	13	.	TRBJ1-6	TGTGCCAGCAGCTTAAATTCCGTCTCACCCCTCCACTTT	CASSLNSVSPLHF
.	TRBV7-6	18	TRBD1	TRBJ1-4	TGTGCCAGCAGCCCGACCGCCGGGACAGGGGAGTATAATGAAAAACTGTTTTTT	CASSPTAGTGEYNEKLFF
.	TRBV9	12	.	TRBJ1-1	TGTGCCAGCAGCGCAGGGGAAGTTGAAGCTTTCTTT	CASSAGEVEAFF
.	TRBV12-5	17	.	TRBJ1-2	TGTGCTAGTGGTCTTCCTGGACACGGGAGTCAAAGTTATGGCTACACCTTC	CASGLPGHGSQSYGYTF
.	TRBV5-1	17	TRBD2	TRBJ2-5	TGCGCCAGCAGCTATGACCCTAGCGGGGGGCTTCAAGAGACCCAGTACTTC	CASSYDPSGGLQETQYF
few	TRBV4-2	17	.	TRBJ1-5	TGTGCCAGCAGCCAAGAGGACAGCCGAGAAGGGGGTCAGCCCCAGCATTTT	CASSQEDSREGGQPQHF
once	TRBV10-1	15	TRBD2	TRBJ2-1	TGCGCCAGCAGTGAGGGACTAGTCGAGTACAATGAGCAGTTCTTC	CASSEGLVEYNEQFF
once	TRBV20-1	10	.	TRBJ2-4	TGCAGTGCTAGTCAGGACATTCAGTACTTC	CSASQDIQYF
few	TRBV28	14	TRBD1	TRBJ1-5	TGTGCCAGCAGCCCCGGACAGGACAATCAGCCCCAGCATTTT	CASSPGQDNQPQHF
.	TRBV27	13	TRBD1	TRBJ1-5	TGTGCCAGCTCACAGGGGTTCAATCAGCCCCAGCATTTT	CASSQGFNQPQHF
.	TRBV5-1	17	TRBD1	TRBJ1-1	TGCGCCAGCAGCCCCTACTACGGACAGGGAATGAACACTGAAGCTTTCTTT	CASSPYYGQGMNTEAFF
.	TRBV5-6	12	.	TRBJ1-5	TGTGCCAGCAGCTTGGGGGCGCTCCCCCAGCATTTT	CASSLGALPQHF
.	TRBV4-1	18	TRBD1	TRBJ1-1	TGCGCCAGCAGCCAAGTCGGTCAGGGGGTTGAGGTGAACACTGAAGCTTTCTTT	CASSQVGQGVEVNTEAFF
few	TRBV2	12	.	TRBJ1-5	TGTGCCAGCGGCAGACTTAATCAGCCCCAGCATTTT	CASGRLNQPQHF
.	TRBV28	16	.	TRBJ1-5	TGTGCCAGCAGTTGGAGACGACGAGGGCGCAATCAGCCCCAGCATTTT	CASSWRRRGRNQPQHF
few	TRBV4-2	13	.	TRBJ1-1	TGTGCCAGCAGCCACGGGGGGAACACTGAAGCTTTCTTT	CASSHGGNTEAFF
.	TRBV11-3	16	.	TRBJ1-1	TGTGCCAGCAGCTTAGATCTGAAGCCCGAGAACACTGAAGCTTTCTTT	CASSLDLKPENTEAFF
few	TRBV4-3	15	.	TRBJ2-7	TGCGCCAGCAGCCAAGAGTCCAGGGCCTCCTACGAGCAGTACTTC	CASSQESRASYEQYF
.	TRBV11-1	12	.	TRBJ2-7	TGTGCCAGCAGCTCGGACTCTTACGAGCAGTACTTC	CASSSDSYEQYF
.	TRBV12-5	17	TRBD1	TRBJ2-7	TGTGCTAGTGGTTTGACTTGGACAGGGGCTAGCTCCTACGAGCAGTACTTC	CASGLTWTGASSYEQYF
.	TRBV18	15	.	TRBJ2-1	TGTGCCAGCTCACCACAACGCGGGGGCTTCAATGAGCAGTTCTTC	CASSPQRGGFNEQFF
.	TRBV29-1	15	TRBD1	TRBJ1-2	TGCAGCGTTGTGGGAGGCGACAGGGGGGACTATGGCTACACCTTC	CSVVGGDRGDYGYTF
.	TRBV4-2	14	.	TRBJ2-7	TGTGCCAGCAGCCAAGCGGGGGGCGCGGAGGAGCAGTACTTC	CASSQAGGAEEQYF
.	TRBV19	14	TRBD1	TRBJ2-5	TGTGCCAGTAGTATCCGGACAGGGGGAGAGACCCAGTACTTC	CASSIRTGGETQYF
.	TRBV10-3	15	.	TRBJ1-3	TGTGCCATCAGCCCAGGGGTCGCCTCTGGAAACACCATATATTTT	CAISPGVASGNTIYF
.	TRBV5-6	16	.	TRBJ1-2	TGTGCCAGCAGCTTGCCCACGGTGGGCGTGCTTAATGGCTACACCTTC	CASSLPTVGVLNGYTF
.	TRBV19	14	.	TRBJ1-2	TGTGCCAGTTCCCAAGGGACTGCTAACTATGGCTACACCTTC	CASSQGTANYGYTF
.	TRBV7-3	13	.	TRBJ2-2	TGTGCCAGCAGCTTCCTGTCCACCGGGGAGCTGTTTTTT	CASSFLSTGELFF
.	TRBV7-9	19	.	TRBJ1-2	TGTGCCAGCAGCTTAGTGGAAGCCGGCCGCAGGGTAGTTAACTATGGCTACACCTTC	CASSLVEAGRRVVNYGYTF
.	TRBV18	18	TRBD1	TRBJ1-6	TGTGCCAGCTCACTCGACAGGGATATTGTTTCGGGCGATTCACCCCTCCACTTT	CASSLDRDIVSGDSPLHF
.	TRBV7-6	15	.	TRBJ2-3	TGTGCCAGCAGCTTAGGTGTCTTGAGCACAGATACGCAGTATTTT	CASSLGVLSTDTQYF
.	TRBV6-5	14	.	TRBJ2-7	TGTGCCAGCAGTTTTTTGGGCAAGTCCCACGAGCAGTACTTC	CASSFLGKSHEQYF
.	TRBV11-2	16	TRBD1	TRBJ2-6	TGTGCCAGCAGCCCCTGGACAGGCTCTGGGGCCAACGTCCTGACTTTC	CASSPWTGSGANVLTF
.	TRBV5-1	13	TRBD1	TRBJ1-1	TGCGCCAGCAGCACAGGGGGGAGGACTGAAGCTTTCTTT	CASSTGGRTEAFF
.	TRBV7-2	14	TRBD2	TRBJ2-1	TGTGCCAGCAGAAGCGGGGGGGGCTACAATGAGCAGTTCTTC	CASRSGGGYNEQFF
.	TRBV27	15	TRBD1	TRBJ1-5	TGTGCCAGCAGTTGGGGACAGGGCATCAATCAGCCCCAGCATTTT	CASSWGQGINQPQHF
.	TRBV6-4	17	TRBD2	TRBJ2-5	TGTGCCAGCAGTGACCCAACTAGCGGAGGCCATCAAGAGACCCAGTACTTC	CASSDPTSGGHQETQYF
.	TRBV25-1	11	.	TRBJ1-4	TGTGCCAGCAGTGATCGTCGAGCGGTGTTTTTT	CASSDRRAVFF
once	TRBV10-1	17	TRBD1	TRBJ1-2	TGCGCCAGCAGTGAGTCAGGTAGACAGGGCCATAACTATGGCTACACCTTC	CASSESGRQGHNYGYTF
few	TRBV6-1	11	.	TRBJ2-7	TGTGCCAGCACAGACACCTACGAGCAGTACTTC	CASTDTYEQYF
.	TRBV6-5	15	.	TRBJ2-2	TGTGCCAGCAGTTACGGCCGGGGGAGGTCCGGGGAGCTGTTTTTT	CASSYGRGRSGELFF
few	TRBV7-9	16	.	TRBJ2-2	TGTGCCACCGGCGTAGCAGCTTATAGGGGTAGCGGGGAGCTGTTTTTT	CATGVAAYRGSGELFF